These 28 T cell receptor beta chains came from one sample sequenced in a study of Tregs in tolerant kidney transplant recipients. Recipients received nonmyeloablative bone marrow transplants from related graft donors, with transient mixed chimerism. Libraries were prepared by immunoSEQ multiplex PCR; TCRdb keeps only in-frame clonotypes and omits some of them. The sample includes about 100,000 clones, 80% to 95% of them seen just once. The starting material was CD4+ T cells from blood (PBMCs), obtained 12 months after the transplant. The receptors derive from a human patient who received a combined kidney and bone marrow transplant. Some of the T cells may derive from the graft donor.

J is TRBJ2-7 and V is TRBV18; 8 bases align to TRBD1. Germline V gene lookup returns CDR1 KGHSH and CDR2 LQKENI. Trimming removed 4 bases from V and 0 bases from J; junction bases left unmatched: 2. The length of the CDR3 is 14 residues. The CDR3 region is CASSRGQGSYEQYF. CDR3 in DNA: TGTGCCAGCTCACGCGGACAGGGCTCCTACGAGCAGTACTTC.

As to this clone: One junction end does not reproduce the germline sequence, and a read error may be involved. This sample also contains other DNA sequences that code for the same CDR3. The genes are TRBV11-3 and TRBJ2-5; 10 bases are a match to TRBD2. The CDR3 has 16 amino acids. Looked up from germline, CDR1 is SGHNT and CDR2 is YENEEA. CDR3 region: CASSLNIAGGVETQYF. CDR3 in DNA: TGTGCCAGTAGCTTAAATATAGCGGGAGGTGTGGAGACCCAGTACTTC.

This chain uses TRBV7-2 with TRBJ2-5, with D perhaps TRBD1 (6 bases). CDR1 and CDR2 (germline): SGHTA, FQGNSA. This CDR3 has 15 residues. The V end lost 4 bases, the J end lost 3 bases, and 15 bases lay between the germline ends. The CDR3 loop is CASSSPPGHKETQYF. Here the CDR3 DNA reads TGTGCCAGCAGCTCGCCCCCGGGACATAAAGAGACCCAGTACTTC.

The chain carries TRBV27 and TRBJ1-6, with TRBD1 matching over 10 bases. Germline V gene sequence: CDR1 MNHEY, CDR2 SMNVEV (reference sequence). Trimming at V came to 7 bases and at J to 4 bases, leaving 4 bases not matched to a gene. This CDR3 comprises 15 residues. The CDR3 protein is CASTRDRGYNSPLHF. In DNA, the CDR3 is TGTGCCAGCACCAGGGACAGGGGATATAATTCACCCCTCCACTTT.

This sequence joins TRBV6-5 and TRBJ2-1; maybe TRBD2 (6 bases). Germline CDR1 reads MNHEY; CDR2 reads SVGAGI. The CDR3 covers 15 residues. Between the trimmed V and J ends, which lost 4 bases and 8 bases, there was a span of 18 bases. CDR3 DNA sequence: TGTGCCAGCAGTTCCCTCACTGGGGGGAGCGATGAGCAGTTCTTC. Translating it yields CASSSLTGGSDEQFF.

This chain connects TRBV11-3 to TRBJ2-2; 8 nucleotides line up with TRBD1. Losses at the gene ends were 0 bases for V and 3 bases for J; bases not matched to a gene: 9. Germline loops: CDR1 SGHNT, CDR2 YENEEA. This CDR3 region has 18 residues. The DNA for the CDR3 is TGTGCCAGCAGCTTAGACGGTTACGGACAGGGTTACACCGGGGAGCTGTTTTTT. Protein product: CASSLDGYGQGYTGELFF.

This chain joins TRBV30 and TRBJ1-6, with a weak D call TRBD1 (6 bases). The ends were cut back, 7 bases at V and 10 bases at J, with 17 bases in the middle. This CDR3 region has 13 residues. Germline V gene sequence: CDR1 GTSNPN, CDR2 SVGIG (reference sequence). CDR3 nucleotides: TGTGCCTATAGTTCAGGGGTCGGATCACCCCTCCACTTT. It yields the protein CAYSSGVGSPLHF. Full variable domain (rest looked up from reference TRBV30 and TRBJ1-6): SQTIHQWPATLVQPVGSPLSLECTVEGTSNPNLYWYRQAAGRGLQLLFYSVGIGQISSEVPQNLSASRPQDRQFILSSKKLLLSDSGFYLCAYSSGVGSPLHFGNGTRLTVT.

V gene TRBV9 combines with J gene TRBJ1-1; D remains unclear. V lost 0 bases and J lost 1, with 7 bases in between. Germline-derived CDR1 and CDR2 are SGDLS and YYNGEE. This CDR3 is built from 14 residues. In DNA, the CDR3 is TGTGCCAGCAGCGTAGCTAGTCAGAACACTGAAGCTTTCTTT. Residues: CASSVASQNTEAFF.

The chain uses TRBV12-1 and TRBJ1-5; no check of the table's D call, TRBD1, against the DNA was made. TRBV12-1 is reported as a pseudogene. There are 16 residues in the CDR3. The chain's CDR3 is CASRRTGGTVNQPQHF. Here the CDR3 DNA reads TGTGCCAGCAGACGGACAGGGGGGACCGTTAATCAGCCCCAGCATTTT.

The V and J genes are TRBV19 and TRBJ1-5; TRBD1 might be the D (6 bases). Germline loops: CDR1 LNHDA, CDR2 SQIVND (reference sequence). The CDR3 contains 15 residues. The V end lost 6 bases, the J end lost 4 bases, and 16 bases lay between the germline ends. The CDR3 DNA reads as TGTGCCAGTAGGGACAGTTCCTGGGGGAATCAGCCCCAGCATTTT. This encodes CASRDSSWGNQPQHF.

Concerning this clone itself: Other DNA variants within this sample encode the same CDR3. The chain links TRBV13 to TRBJ1-6, with TRBD1 identical over 8 bases. Trimming cost V 2 bases and J 8 bases; bases outside gene matches: 5. The CDR3 is made up of 15 amino acids. The germline V gene encodes CDR1 PRHDT and CDR2 FYEKMQ (reference sequence). CDR3 nucleotides: TGTGCCAGCAGCTTAACAGGGGGGTTTTATTCACCCCTCCACTTT. This encodes CASSLTGGFYSPLHF.

The CDR3 DNA follows: TGCGCCAGCAGCTGGGACTCAGGGTCTGGAAACACCATATATTTT. Translation: CASSWDSGSGNTIYF. The V call is TRBV5-1, the J call TRBJ1-3, with a possible D match to TRBD1 (5 bases). The CDR3 is 15 residues long. Germline CDR1 and CDR2: SGHRS and YFSETQ. V lost 3 bases and J lost 1, with 11 bases in between.

The rearrangement links TRBV5-1 to TRBJ2-5; perhaps TRBD2 as D (6 bases). This CDR3 contains 16 residues. V was pared by 0 bases and J by 2 bases, with 14 bases between. Germline CDR1 SGHRS, CDR2 YFSETQ. The CDR3 sequence: CASSLVASSGQETQYF. As DNA, the CDR3 is TGCGCCAGCAGCTTGGTCGCCAGCAGCGGGCAAGAGACCCAGTACTTC.

The chain couples TRBV19 to TRBJ2-2, with D perhaps TRBD1 (6 bases). CDR1 is LNHDA and CDR2 is SQIVND in the germline V gene (reference sequence). Trimming stripped 6 bases from V and 4 bases from J, with 12 bases between. There are 14 residues in the CDR3. CDR3 amino acids: CASRRGFGTGELFF. CDR3 coding DNA: TGTGCCAGTAGAAGGGGGTTCGGCACCGGGGAGCTGTTTTTT.

The CDR3 nucleotides are TGTGCCAGCAGCGGACGGGGGGGCCTCGGGTCTGAGCAGTTCTTC. It is translated as CASSGRGGLGSEQFF. The V and J genes are TRBV7-6 and TRBJ2-1; the match to TRBD2 covers 8 bases. The CDR3 sequence is 15 residues long. Germline CDR1 is SGHVS and CDR2 is FNYEAQ. After removal of 5 bases from V and 9 bases from J, the junction contained 12 bases not matched to a gene. Complete variable domain (other parts from reference TRBV7-6 and TRBJ2-1): GAGVSQSPRYKVTKRGQDVALRCDPISGHVSLYWYRQALGQGPEFLTYFNYEAQQDKSGLPNDRFSAERPEGSISTLTIQRTEQRDSAMYRCASSGRGGLGSEQFFGPGTRLTVL.

The chain is built from TRBV19 and TRBJ1-1, with D possibly matching TRBD1 (6 bases). The ends were cut back, 6 bases at V and 2 bases at J, with 19 bases in the middle. The germline gives CDR1 LNHDA, CDR2 SQIVND (reference sequence). There are 16 residues in the CDR3. CDR3 nucleotide sequence: TGTGCCAGTAGGATCGATGCGCGCAGGGGTAACACTGAAGCTTTCTTT. As protein: CASRIDARRGNTEAFF.

The chain joins TRBV6-6 to TRBJ2-1, with 13 positions matching TRBD2. The germline V gene encodes CDR1 MNHNY and CDR2 SVGAGI (reference sequence). CDR3 length: 16 residues. V lost 2 bases to trimming and J lost 8 bases; unmatched junction nucleotides: 6. This CDR3 is CASSYGTSGNGHEQFF. The CDR3 nucleotides are TGTGCCAGCAGTTACGGGACTAGCGGGAACGGTCATGAGCAGTTCTTC.

This clone was detected only once. The V and J genes are TRBV7-9 and TRBJ1-1; no definite D call. Germline lookup yields CDR1 SEHNR and CDR2 FQNEAQ (reference sequence). The CDR3 contains 11 residues. V shed 11 bases and J shed 5 bases, with 12 bases lying between them. The CDR3 here is CASGVRTEAFF. The CDR3 nucleotides read TGTGCCTCGGGTGTAAGAACTGAAGCTTTCTTT. The entire variable domain, with the rest obtained from reference TRBV7-9 and TRBJ1-1, is as follows: DTGVSQNPRHKITKRGQNVTFRCDPISEHNRLYWYRQTLGQGPEFLTYFQNEAQLEKSRLLSDRFSAERPKGSFSTLEIQRTEQGDSAMYLCASGVRTEAFFGQGTRLTVV.

The chain links TRBV30 to TRBJ1-2, with D possibly TRBD1 on 5 matching bases. There are 14 residues in the CDR3. The V and J ends lost 1 base and 3 bases respectively, with 12 bases between them. Germline CDR1 reads GTSNPN; CDR2 reads SVGIG (reference sequence). The chain's CDR3 is CAWSAGRVYYGYTF. The CDR3 DNA sequence: TGTGCCTGGAGTGCGGGCAGGGTATACTATGGCTACACCTTC.

The chain combines TRBV28 with TRBJ2-7, with no clear D. Trimming cost V 2 bases and J 0 bases, with 8 bases left between them. This CDR3 is 14 amino acids long. Germline values: CDR1 MDHEN, CDR2 SYDVKM. The CDR3 bases are TGTGCCAGCAGTTTAATAAGCCTCTCCTACGAGCAGTACTTC. Protein: CASSLISLSYEQYF. The entire variable domain, with the rest obtained from reference TRBV28 and TRBJ2-7, is as follows: DVKVTQSSRYLVKRTGEKVFLECVQDMDHENMFWYRQDPGLGLRLIYFSYDVKMKEKGDIPEGYSVSREKKERFSLILESASTNQTSMYLCASSLISLSYEQYFGPGTRLTVT.

The chain employs TRBV5-1 and TRBJ2-1; 7 bases are shared with TRBD2. V trimming: 7 bases; J trimming: 1 base; junction bases outside the gene matches: 8. This CDR3 has 15 residues. The germline V gene encodes CDR1 SGHRS and CDR2 YFSETQ. CDR3 loop: CASGEAGYSYNEQFF. Written as DNA, the CDR3 is TGCGCCAGCGGGGAAGCGGGATATTCCTACAATGAGCAGTTCTTC.

The genes are TRBV19 and TRBJ2-3, with 10 bases matching TRBD1. Unmatched junction bases numbered 4, after V lost 7 bases and J lost 3 bases. This CDR3 is 14 amino acids long. CDR1 and CDR2 from the germline V gene are LNHDA and SQIVND (reference sequence). In DNA, the CDR3 is TGTGCCAGTAATCCGGGACAGGGGACAGATACGCAGTATTTT. As protein: CASNPGQGTDTQYF.

This clone appeared once. This chain uses TRBV7-3 with TRBJ1-1; a weak D match, TRBD1 (5 bases). Trimming removed 1 base from V and 2 bases from J, with 14 bases in between. The CDR3 loop spans 16 amino acids. Germline loops: CDR1 SGHTA, CDR2 FQGTGA. CDR3 loop: CASSLKGPGPNTEAFF. The CDR3 nucleotides read TGTGCCAGCAGCTTAAAGGGTCCAGGGCCCAACACTGAAGCTTTCTTT.

V is TRBV7-3 and J is TRBJ2-1, with a weak D call TRBD2 (7 bases). Germline CDR1 and CDR2: SGHTA and FQGTGA. This CDR3 is built from 15 residues. Trimming took off 2 bases at V and 2 bases at J, with 10 bases between the two ends. CDR3 residues: CASSLPGGPYNEQFF. CDR3 nucleotide sequence: TGTGCCAGCAGCTTACCGGGGGGCCCCTACAATGAGCAGTTCTTC.

The chain joins TRBV28 to TRBJ2-1; 10 bases fit TRBD2. Germline V CDR1 and CDR2: MDHEN, SYDVKM. This CDR3 spans 15 amino acids. The V gene end was trimmed by 8 bases and the J gene end by 7 bases; junction bases not matched to a gene: 11. In DNA, the CDR3 is TGTGCCAGCTGCCTCGGCACTAGCGGGGTAAATGAGCAGTTCTTC. As protein: CASCLGTSGVNEQFF.

The rearrangement links TRBV6-5 to TRBJ1-1; D is perhaps TRBD1 (6 bases). CDR3 length: 13 amino acids. V lost 2 bases to trimming and J lost 2 bases, with 6 bases between them. Germline CDR1 and CDR2: MNHEY and SVGAGI. Here the CDR3 reads CASSYGTNTEAFF. CDR3 nucleotide sequence: TGTGCCAGCAGTTACGGGACAAACACTGAAGCTTTCTTT.

This rearrangement joins TRBV7-7 to TRBJ1-5, with D possibly TRBD1 on 6 matching bases. From germline, CDR1 is SSHAT and CDR2 FNYEAQ (reference sequence). Trimming took 2 bases from V and 1 from J, leaving 9 bases between them. The CDR3 is 15 residues long. The CDR3 loop is CASSLTGTSNQPQHF. Written as DNA, the CDR3 is TGTGCCAGCAGCTTAACAGGGACGAGCAATCAGCCCCAGCATTTT.

V and J are TRBV9 and TRBJ2-5; 9 bases fit TRBD2. V gave up 0 bases and J gave up 2 bases; unmatched junction bases: 8. This CDR3 region has 17 residues. Germline values: CDR1 SGDLS, CDR2 YYNGEE. The CDR3 bases are TGTGCCAGCAGCGTAGGGGCTAGCGGGGACATACAAGAGACCCAGTACTTC. Translating it yields CASSVGASGDIQETQYF. Full variable domain (outside the CDR3, taken from reference TRBV9 and TRBJ2-5): DSGVTQTPKHLITATGQRVTLRCSPRSGDLSVYWYQQSLDQGLQFLIQYYNGEERAKGNILERFSAQQFPDLHSELNLSSLELGDSALYFCASSVGASGDIQETQYFGPGTRLLVL.